One and the same sample provided the 4 T cell receptor beta chains below, sequenced in a study of molecular identifiers for immune sequencing clone quantification. Each CDR3 protein gets one entry after TCRdb re-called the PCR reads with MiXCR. The sample records about 40,000 distinct CDR3 sequences, approximately 17% being singletons. The sample was naive CD8+ T cells from blood, with Jurkat cell RNA spiked in. Indicated subset: FACS-sorted CD8+CD4-CCR7+CD45RA+ naive T cells. The receptor set was obtained from a human donor in good health. Some libraries in this study had Jurkat cell RNA spiked in.

Notes on this clonotype: This may be a read error: a much more frequent sequence differs by one nucleotide. V gene TRBV7-2 combines with J gene TRBJ2-7; D uncertain. Between the trimmed V and J ends, which lost 5 bases and 3 bases, there was a span of 11 bases. Per germline, CDR1 SGHTA and CDR2 FQGNSA. The CDR3 spans 13 residues. CDR3 DNA: TGTGCCAGCAGCCTACCCGGCTTCTACGAGCAGTACTTC. It codes for CASSLPGFYEQYF.

This clonotype was counted between two and nine times. The chain recombines TRBV11-2 with TRBJ1-1; D perhaps matches TRBD1 (5 bases). The CDR3 has 11 amino acids. Germline CDR1 reads SGHAT; CDR2 reads FQNNGV. V lost 4 bases and J lost 10, with 10 bases in between. CDR3 protein: CASSSGQGAFF. CDR3 bases: TGTGCCAGCAGCTCGGGGCAGGGAGCTTTCTTT.

This clonotype occurred a few times. Written as DNA, the CDR3 is TGTGCCAGCAGCTCCGTGAGTGGGAGAGCCGCTAGCACAGATACGCAGTATTTT. Amino acid sequence: CASSSVSGRAASTDTQYF. This chain joins TRBV13 and TRBJ2-3, with D tentatively TRBD2 (5 bases). V shed 4 bases and J shed 0 bases, with 20 bases lying between them. CDR3 size: 18 residues. Germline CDR1 and CDR2: PRHDT and FYEKMQ (reference sequence).

This clonotype was seen ten or more times. The chain employs TRBV19 and TRBJ2-5; D may match TRBD1 or TRBD2 (5 bases each). The CDR3 is made up of 18 amino acids. Germline V gives CDR1 LNHDA, CDR2 SQIVND (reference sequence). V dropped 1 base and J dropped 1 base, with 19 bases sitting between them. CDR3 sequence (DNA): TGTGCCAGTAGTATAGCCGGGGCTGGGATCTTTGGCCAAGAGACCCAGTACTTC. It codes for CASSIAGAGIFGQETQYF.